This T cell receptor (beta chain) stems from a study of low-dose radiotherapy and immunotherapy resistance in tumors. On the study more broadly: Intravenous nivolumab 240 mg every two weeks plus ipilimumab 1 mg/kg every six weeks was given to patients.

Alpha and beta chains were covered, as first-strand cDNA relied on TRAV- and TRBV-specific primers. TCR amplification used around 20 PCR cycles, a constant-region primer and a V-primer adapter. TCRdb reprocessed the reads with MiXCR, giving one entry per CDR3 protein. The profile covers approximately 11,000 distinct CDR3 sequences, with approximately 55% appearing a single time and more than 8% taken by the ten largest. Patients with advanced, tumor-infiltrating lymphocyte-negative solid tumors were eligible. CDR1 is WNHNN and CDR2 is SYGVQD in the germline V gene (reference sequence). This CDR3 has 12 residues. Trimming took off 0 bases at V and 7 bases at J, with 4 bases between the two ends.

The chain recombines TRBV10-1 with TRBJ1-5; D gene uncertain. The source of this sequence is a human donor with advanced metastatic prostate, ovarian, gallbladder or colorectal cancer (not recorded which). This table probably holds off-target reads from a library built for another chain. The chain's CDR3 is CASSESGQPQHF. Written as DNA, the CDR3 is TGCGCCAGCAGTGAGTCAGGGCAGCCCCAGCATTTT.